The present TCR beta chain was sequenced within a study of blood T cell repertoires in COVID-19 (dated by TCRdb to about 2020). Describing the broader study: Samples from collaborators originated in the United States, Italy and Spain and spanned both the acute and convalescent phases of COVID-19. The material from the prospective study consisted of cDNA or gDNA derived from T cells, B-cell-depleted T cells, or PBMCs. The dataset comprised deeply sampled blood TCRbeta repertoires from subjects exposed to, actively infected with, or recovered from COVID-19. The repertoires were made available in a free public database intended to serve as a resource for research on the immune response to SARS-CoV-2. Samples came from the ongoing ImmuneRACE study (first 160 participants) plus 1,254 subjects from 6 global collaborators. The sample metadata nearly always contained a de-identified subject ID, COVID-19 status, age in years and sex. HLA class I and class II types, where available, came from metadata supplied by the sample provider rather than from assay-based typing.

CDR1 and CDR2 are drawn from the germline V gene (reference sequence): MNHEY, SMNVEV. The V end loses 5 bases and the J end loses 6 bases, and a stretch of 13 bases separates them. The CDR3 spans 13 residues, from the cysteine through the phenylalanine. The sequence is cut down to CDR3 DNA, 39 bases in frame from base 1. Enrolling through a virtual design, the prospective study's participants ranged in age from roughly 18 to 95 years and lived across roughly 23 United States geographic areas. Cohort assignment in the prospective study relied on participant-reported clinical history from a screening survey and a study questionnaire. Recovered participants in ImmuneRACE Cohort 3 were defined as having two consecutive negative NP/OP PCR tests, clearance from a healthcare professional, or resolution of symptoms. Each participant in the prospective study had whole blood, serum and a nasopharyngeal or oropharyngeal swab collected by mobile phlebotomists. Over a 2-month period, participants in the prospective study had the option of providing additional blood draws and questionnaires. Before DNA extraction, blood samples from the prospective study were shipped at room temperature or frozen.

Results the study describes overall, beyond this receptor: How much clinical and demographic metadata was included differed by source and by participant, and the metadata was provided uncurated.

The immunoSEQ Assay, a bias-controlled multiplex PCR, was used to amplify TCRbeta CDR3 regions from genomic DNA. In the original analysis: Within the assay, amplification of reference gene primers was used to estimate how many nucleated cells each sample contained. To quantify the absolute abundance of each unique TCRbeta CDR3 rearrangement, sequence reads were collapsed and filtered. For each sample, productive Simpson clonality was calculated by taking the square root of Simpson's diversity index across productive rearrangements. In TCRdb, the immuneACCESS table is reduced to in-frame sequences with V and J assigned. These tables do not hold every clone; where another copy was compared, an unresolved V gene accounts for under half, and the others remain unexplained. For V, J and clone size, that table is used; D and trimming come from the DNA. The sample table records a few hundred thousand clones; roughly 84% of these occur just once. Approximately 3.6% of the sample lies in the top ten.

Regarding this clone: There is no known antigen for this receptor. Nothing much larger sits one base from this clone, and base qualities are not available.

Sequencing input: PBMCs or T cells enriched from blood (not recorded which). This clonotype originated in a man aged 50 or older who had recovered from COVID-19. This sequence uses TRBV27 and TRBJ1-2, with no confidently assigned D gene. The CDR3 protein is CASSKRGFDGYTF. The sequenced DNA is TGTGCCAGCAGTAAAAGAGGGTTTGATGGCTACACCTTC.